These T cell receptor beta chains were read from a single sample in a study of blood T cell repertoires in COVID-19. Sequenced by immunoSEQ multiplex PCR; TCRdb stores in-frame clones only, minus some. This table holds some 50,000 clones, approximately 85% found once. The specimen was peripheral blood. The origin of the receptors is a human donor in a cohort sampled during active COVID-19. The donor label of this sample is uncertain. Both conserved end residues are part of each CDR3. Not all rows give a size; the values are once, few, many and, for expanded clones, a class.

J: TRBJ1-3
V: TRBV5-1
size: NA
CDR3: CASSLLQGSGNTIYF

J: TRBJ1-1
V: TRBV9
size: NA
CDR3: CASSVVSEGNTEAFF

J: TRBJ1-4
V: TRBV23-1
size: once
CDR3: CASFWTGGSEKLFF

J: TRBJ2-2
V: TRBV2
size: NA
CDR3: CASRRTSGRTGELFF

J: TRBJ2-2
V: TRBV27
size: NA
CDR3: CASSRRGTNTGELFF

J: TRBJ1-5
V: TRBV2
size: NA
CDR3: CASSGGNSNQPQHF

J: TRBJ2-1
V: TRBV7-9
size: NA
CDR3: CASSSRRVSYNEQFF

J: TRBJ2-7
V: TRBV4-2
size: NA
CDR3: CASSQEGGAASGLNEQYF

J: TRBJ2-3
V: TRBV9
size: NA
CDR3: CASSTGDTQYF

J: TRBJ2-5
V: TRBV28
size: NA
CDR3: CASRGTSGGTWGVAQYF

J: TRBJ2-7
V: TRBV7-2
size: NA
CDR3: CASSFLRDYEQYF

J: TRBJ2-5
V: TRBV5-4
size: NA
CDR3: CASSPGLAGGPEETQYF

J: TRBJ2-3
V: TRBV29-1
size: NA
CDR3: CSVEPGESDTQYF

J: TRBJ2-2
V: TRBV19
size: NA
CDR3: CASKLQANTGELFF

J: TRBJ2-7
V: TRBV5-4
size: NA
CDR3: CASSSSVGQGKEYEQYF

J: TRBJ1-1
V: TRBV18
size: few
CDR3: CASSIGQGHTEAFF

J: TRBJ1-4
V: TRBV2
size: NA
CDR3: CASRDRGHPNEKLFF

J: TRBJ1-3
V: TRBV18
size: NA
CDR3: CASSPLSGASSSGNTIYF

J: TRBJ2-7
V: TRBV7-8
size: NA
CDR3: CASSPHEGVNEQYF

J: TRBJ1-1
V: TRBV19
size: NA
CDR3: CASRDSSRGNTEAFF

J: TRBJ2-3
V: TRBV7-8
size: NA
CDR3: CASSSDRGDTQYF

J: TRBJ2-1
V: TRBV5-1
size: NA
CDR3: CASSPRASGDNEQFF

J: TRBJ2-2
V: TRBV13
size: NA
CDR3: CASSLGDRVTGELFF

J: TRBJ2-3
V: TRBV10-3
size: NA
CDR3: CAISESGGGVGDTQYF

J: TRBJ1-2
V: TRBV6-1
size: once
CDR3: CASSGVWQRDIGGYTF

J: TRBJ2-1
V: TRBV7-9
size: NA
CDR3: CASSGGGVNEQFF

J: TRBJ1-6
V: TRBV10-3
size: once
CDR3: CATQSSSYNSPLHF

J: TRBJ1-4
V: TRBV19
size: NA
CDR3: CASKQGAGNEKLFF

J: TRBJ1-2
V: TRBV27
size: NA
CDR3: CASSYAPGVNYGYTF

J: TRBJ2-1
V: TRBV5-6
size: NA
CDR3: CASSPPWPSYSYNEQFF

J: TRBJ2-2
V: TRBV5-1
size: NA
CDR3: CASSSGLAGGPGGELFF

J: TRBJ2-2
V: TRBV5-5
size: NA
CDR3: CASSLQGSNTGELFF

J: TRBJ1-1
V: TRBV18
size: NA
CDR3: CASSAGTDTEAFF

J: TRBJ2-1
V: TRBV11-1
size: NA
CDR3: CASSSLGQGKNEQFF

J: TRBJ2-3
V: TRBV5-1
size: NA
CDR3: CASSDRSPLGANTQYF

J: TRBJ2-1
V: TRBV23-1
size: once
CDR3: CASSQRSGWFGQFF

J: TRBJ1-2
V: TRBV7-9
size: NA
CDR3: CASSFNRASDYGYTF

J: TRBJ2-2
V: TRBV6-5
size: once
CDR3: CASSYGWGQSNGELFF

J: TRBJ2-3
V: TRBV5-1
size: NA
CDR3: CASSHGGNTDTQYF

J: TRBJ2-4
V: TRBV20-1
size: NA
CDR3: CSASLGMGQKNIQYF

J: TRBJ2-1
V: TRBV7-8
size: once
CDR3: CASSLAEGAYNEQFF

J: TRBJ1-2
V: TRBV27
size: NA
CDR3: CASSLSGRNYGYTF

J: TRBJ2-1
V: TRBV2
size: NA
CDR3: CASTITGAYNEQFF

J: TRBJ1-5
V: TRBV28
size: NA
CDR3: CASSLYGRGSNQPQHF

J: TRBJ1-5
V: TRBV7-2
size: few
CDR3: CASSLEQSSNQPQHF

J: TRBJ1-1
V: TRBV10-3
size: NA
CDR3: CAISDPEREAFF

J: TRBJ2-1
V: TRBV28
size: NA
CDR3: CASSLRLRDRGTHEQFF